This TCR beta chain was profiled in a study of blood T cell repertoires in COVID-19. Study details: From T cells, B-cell-depleted T cells, or PBMCs came the material, which was cDNA or gDNA.

Profiling relied on immunoSEQ multiplex PCR, and the TCRdb table lists in-frame clones only, not all of them. The table includes roughly 55,000 clones, 80% to 85% detected once. The CDR3 has 13 residues. Trimming shortened V by 3 bases and J by 6 bases, and 14 bases separated the two germline ends. The germline CDR1 and CDR2 sequences are DFQATT and SNEGSKA (reference sequence). The specimen sequenced was peripheral blood. This chain joins TRBV20-1 and TRBJ2-5; tentatively, D is TRBD1 (5 bases). The source is a woman aged 60-75 years with acute or convalescent COVID-19. The CDR3 is CSASTQGGKTQYF. The CDR3 DNA reads as TGCAGTGCTAGTACCCAGGGTGGAAAGACCCAGTACTTC.